This T cell receptor (beta chain) was identified during a study of blood T cell repertoires in COVID-19. About the research overall: Samples came from the United States, Italy and Spain, spanning acute and convalescent COVID-19. From T cells, B-cell-depleted T cells, or PBMCs came the material, which was cDNA or gDNA.

Original methodology: Cell counts per sample came from amplifying reference gene primers. The repertoire was sequenced with immunoSEQ multiplex PCR; TCRdb's copy has only in-frame clones and lacks some. Clone size and the V and J calls come from that table; the DNA yielded D and trimming. This sample carries about 220,000 clones, 75% to 85% of them seen once, and the ten largest clones take approximately 2.3%. Seattle's enrolled individuals joined amid active infection and were then monitored longitudinally. Germline CDR1 and CDR2: MGHRA and YSYEKL. The V segment lost 4 bases and the J segment 5 bases; nucleotides outside the gene matches: 11. The CDR3 runs 16 residues.

The chain carries TRBV4-1 and TRBJ2-7, with TRBD2 matching 10 bases. The TCR was taken from a woman aged 70-85 years with COVID-19, enrolled during active disease. What was sequenced was peripheral blood. CDR3 nucleotides: TGCGCCAGCAGCCTCGAACGACTAGCGGGCTACGACGAGCAGTACTTC. Amino acid sequence: CASSLERLAGYDEQYF.